Shown below are 14 T cell receptor beta chains from a single sample sequenced in a study of blood T cell repertoires in COVID-19. Clones were read by immunoSEQ multiplex PCR, and TCRdb kept only the in-frame ones, dropping some. The table records over 90,000 clones, approximately 84% of them present only once. Sequencing used peripheral blood. The receptors were sampled from a human donor in a cohort sampled during active COVID-19.

The chain carries TRBV6-5 and TRBJ1-4, with TRBD1 identical over 10 bases. The CDR3 spans 13 residues. With 8 bases clipped from V and 8 bases from J, the junction kept 5 bases outside the gene matches. Germline CDR1 and CDR2: MNHEY and SVGAGI. CDR3 sequence: CASVRDRGEKLFF. DNA of the CDR3: TGTGCCAGCGTCAGGGACAGGGGAGAAAAACTGTTTTTT.

In DNA, the CDR3 is TGTGCCAGCAGGACAGGGGGCTCTACTGAAGCTTTCTTT. Protein product: CASRTGGSTEAFF. The chain joins TRBV12-3 or TRBV12-4 to TRBJ1-1; 10 positions agree with TRBD1. V was pared by 6 bases and J by 5 bases, with 3 bases of the junction left unmatched. There are 13 residues in the CDR3.

The chain recombines TRBV9 with TRBJ2-7, with TRBD2 identical over 9 bases. V was clipped by 0 bases and J by 6 bases; unmatched bases: 4. This CDR3 has 14 residues. Germline CDR1 SGDLS, CDR2 YYNGEE. The CDR3 DNA reads TGTGCCAGCAGCGTAGGGGCTAGCGGGGCCGAGCAGTACTTC. This codes for CASSVGASGAEQYF.

The chain carries TRBV5-1 and TRBJ2-1, with TRBD2 matching over 11 bases. This CDR3 region has 17 residues. Germline V lookup: CDR1 SGHRS, CDR2 YFSETQ. V trimming: 0 bases; J trimming: 8 bases; junction bases outside the gene matches: 10. CDR3 region: CASSLELAGGQEYEQFF. The CDR3 DNA reads as TGCGCCAGCAGCTTGGAGTTAGCGGGGGGGCAGGAGTATGAGCAGTTCTTC. The entire variable domain, with the rest obtained from reference TRBV5-1 and TRBJ2-1, is as follows: KAGVTQTPRYLIKTRGQQVTLSCSPISGHRSVSWYQQTPGQGLQFLFEYFSETQRNKGNFPGRFSGRQFSNSRSEMNVSTLELGDSALYLCASSLELAGGQEYEQFFGPGTRLTVL.

Here the CDR3 reads CASNRDRVEGYTF. DNA of the CDR3: TGTGCCAGCAACAGGGACAGGGTGGAAGGCTACACCTTC. V and J are TRBV6-6 and TRBJ1-2, with 9 bases aligning to TRBD1. This CDR3 contains 13 residues. CDR1 and CDR2 from the germline V gene are MNHNY and SVGAGI (reference sequence). Trimming cost V 7 bases and J 8 bases; bases outside gene matches: 8.

The chain recombines TRBV2 with TRBJ1-2; D unclear. The germline V gene encodes CDR1 SNHLY and CDR2 FYNNEI. V lost 7 bases to trimming and J lost 4 bases, with 10 bases between them. The CDR3 is 12 amino acids. The CDR3 DNA reads TGTGCCAGCACGGGTGGTAGCTATGGCTACACCTTC. As protein: CASTGGSYGYTF.

This chain links TRBV3-1 (or the pseudogene TRBV3-2) with TRBJ2-5, with D possibly TRBD1 on 6 matching bases. Germline CDR1 LGHDT, CDR2 YNNKEL (reference sequence). V was clipped by 8 bases and J by 5 bases, with 18 bases between them. CDR3 length: 14 amino acids. The CDR3 DNA is TGTGCCAGCGGGGGCGGGCCGCGAGGGGAGACCCAGTACTTC. Translated: CASGGGPRGETQYF.

As DNA, the CDR3 is TGTGCCAGCAGTGAACCTGACAGGGCTGAAGCTTTCTTT. Residues: CASSEPDRAEAFF. The gene calls are TRBV2 and TRBJ1-1; TRBD1 agrees at 7 bases. The trim removed 2 bases at V and 6 bases at J, leaving 3 bases unmatched. CDR1 and CDR2 (germline): SNHLY, FYNNEI. This CDR3 comprises 13 residues.

This clone was counted once. The CDR3 region has the DNA TGTGCCAGCAACCCTTCAGCTTGGAGGGACACTAATGAAAAACTGTTTTTT. This encodes CASNPSAWRDTNEKLFF. This chain joins TRBV5-8 and TRBJ1-4; D is possibly TRBD1 (5 bases). Germline V gene data show CDR1 as SGHTS and CDR2 as YDEGEE. The germline V and J ends were trimmed by 6 bases and 2 bases, with 20 bases remaining between them. The CDR3 contains 17 residues. Full variable domain (missing parts from reference TRBV5-8 and TRBJ1-4): EAGVTQSPTHLIKTRGQQATLRCSPISGHTSVYWYQQALGLGLQFLLWYDEGEERNRGNFPPRFSGRQFPNYSSELNVNALELEDSALYLCASNPSAWRDTNEKLFFGSGTQLSVL.

The chain carries TRBV6-5 and TRBJ1-1; D ambiguous. There are 14 residues in the CDR3. Between the trimmed V and J ends, which lost 0 bases and 1 base, there was a span of 6 bases. CDR1 and CDR2 (germline): MNHEY, SVGAGI. Written as DNA, the CDR3 is TGTGCCAGCAGTTACTCGGCCTCGAACACTGAAGCTTTCTTT. Translation gives CASSYSASNTEAFF.

This clone occurred once. The gene calls are TRBV10-1 and TRBJ2-1; D is perhaps TRBD1 (6 bases). The CDR3 covers 12 residues. V dropped 2 bases and J dropped 7 bases, with 6 bases sitting between them. The germline gives CDR1 WNHNN, CDR2 SYGVQD (reference sequence). CDR3: CASSEQGNEQFF. DNA of the CDR3: TGCGCCAGCAGTGAGCAGGGGAATGAGCAGTTCTTC.

The CDR3 sequence is CASSDTANTGELFF. The CDR3 DNA follows: TGTGCCAGTTCAGACACGGCGAACACCGGGGAGCTGTTTTTT. This chain joins TRBV19 and TRBJ2-2; D remains ambiguous. The CDR3 is 14 residues long. Germline V gives CDR1 LNHDA, CDR2 SQIVND (reference sequence). Trimming took off 8 bases at V and 0 bases at J, with 10 bases between the two ends.

The V gene is TRBV12-3 or TRBV12-4, the J gene TRBJ1-2; 10 bases are a match to TRBD1. CDR3 length: 13 amino acids. The V segment lost 8 bases and the J segment 8 bases; nucleotides outside the gene matches: 8. The CDR3 DNA is TGTGCCAGCGGACCGGGACAGGGGTTAGGCTACACCTTC. Its protein is CASGPGQGLGYTF.

The rearrangement links TRBV4-1 to TRBJ1-2; D remains ambiguous. The CDR3 has 14 amino acids. V shed 5 bases and J shed 0 bases, with 10 bases lying between them. Germline V gives CDR1 MGHRA, CDR2 YSYEKL. DNA for the CDR3: TGCGCCAGCAGCTCCAAGCGGTCTAACTATGGCTACACCTTC. It specifies CASSSKRSNYGYTF.